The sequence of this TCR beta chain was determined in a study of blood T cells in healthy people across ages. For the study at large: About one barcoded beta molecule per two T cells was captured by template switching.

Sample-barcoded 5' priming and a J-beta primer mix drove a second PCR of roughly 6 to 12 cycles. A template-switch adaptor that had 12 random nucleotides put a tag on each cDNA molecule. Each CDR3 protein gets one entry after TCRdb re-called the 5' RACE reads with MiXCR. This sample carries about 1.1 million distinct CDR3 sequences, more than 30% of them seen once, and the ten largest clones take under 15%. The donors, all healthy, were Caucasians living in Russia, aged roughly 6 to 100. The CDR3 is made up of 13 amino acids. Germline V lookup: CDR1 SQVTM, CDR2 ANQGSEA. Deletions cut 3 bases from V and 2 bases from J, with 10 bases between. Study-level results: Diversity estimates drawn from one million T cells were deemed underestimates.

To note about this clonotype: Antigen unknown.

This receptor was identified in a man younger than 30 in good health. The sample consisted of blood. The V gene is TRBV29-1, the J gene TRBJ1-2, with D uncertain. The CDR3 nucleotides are TGCAGCGTTGATGGGCATTTAAACTATGGCTACACCTTC. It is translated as CSVDGHLNYGYTF.